These T cell receptor beta chains were read from a single sample in a study of T cells in Graves' hyperthyroidism and ophthalmopathy. Each CDR3 protein is one row after TCRdb ran MiXCR on the multiplex PCR reads. The profile covers fewer than 650,000 distinct CDR3 sequences, with 13% to 15% appearing a single time and roughly 7.1% taken by the ten largest. Sequenced: blood. These receptors originate from a woman in her late teens or twenties with Graves' ophthalmopathy. Each CDR3 is given with its conserved first and last residue. The D gene is left open where the match is weak. Clone size appears in some rows only: once, few, many, or a class for an expanded clone.

>TRBJ2-7|NA|TRBV11-2|NA
CASSLVEGLEQYF
TGTGCCAGCAGCTTAGTAGAGGGGCTAGAGCAGTACTTC
>TRBJ2-3|many|TRBV30|NA
CAWSVGGSRTDTQYF
TGTGCCTGGAGTGTTGGGGGGAGTCGCACAGATACGCAGTATTTT
>TRBJ2-7|NA|TRBV6-1|TRBD1
CASRPALSGTGRHEQYF
TGTGCCAGCAGGCCTGCTCTTTCCGGGACAGGGAGGCACGAGCAGTACTTC
>TRBJ2-5|many|TRBV20-1|TRBD2
CSASAHLVASGLQETQYF
TGCAGTGCTAGTGCCCACCTTGTGGCTAGCGGACTCCAAGAGACCCAGTACTTC
>TRBJ2-3|many|TRBV2|NA
CASSGMGSVDTQYF
TGTGCCAGCAGTGGAATGGGATCAGTAGATACGCAGTATTTT
>TRBJ2-7|once|TRBV27|TRBD2
CAISLGLAGDYEQYF
TGTGCCATCAGTTTAGGGCTAGCGGGAGATTACGAGCAGTACTTC
>TRBJ1-2|NA|TRBV10-3|NA
CAFKGTGDSKGYTF
TGTGCCTTCAAGGGCACAGGCGACTCGAAAGGCTACACCTTC
>TRBJ2-1|many|TRBV7-3|NA
CASSLRSGPPYNEQFF
TGTGCCAGCAGCTTACGTAGCGGCCCCCCCTACAATGAGCAGTTCTTC
>TRBJ2-1|many|TRBV7-2|NA
CASRTSLAVSYNEQFF
TGTGCCAGCAGGACCAGCCTGGCTGTCTCCTACAATGAGCAGTTCTTC
>TRBJ2-1|NA|TRBV10-3|TRBD1
CAISQQGGYNEQFF
TGTGCCATCAGCCAACAGGGGGGCTACAATGAGCAGTTCTTC
>TRBJ2-1|few|TRBV12-3/TRBV12-4|TRBD2
CASSPTTGSGSPPYNEQFF
TGTGCCAGCAGTCCTACCACCGGTAGCGGGAGCCCCCCCTACAATGAGCAGTTCTTC
>TRBJ1-1|many|TRBV28|NA
CASVTPDRLNTEAFF
TGTGCCAGCGTCACTCCGGACCGCCTGAACACTGAAGCTTTCTTT
>TRBJ1-4|few|TRBV19|TRBD1
CASSPRMDRVNEKLFF
TGTGCCAGTAGTCCCCGAATGGACAGGGTTAATGAAAAACTGTTTTTT